This TCR beta chain is drawn from a study of CD8 T cells in ankylosing spondylitis. Overall study results and limits: From matched ankylosing spondylitis synovial fluid, disease-linked clones were reportedly recovered at significantly enriched levels. One TCR beta motif, made up of roughly eight highly homologous variants, appeared characteristic of ankylosing spondylitis blood.

This clonotype was observed at least ten times. Its antigen is not identified. TCRdb redid the calling of the 5' RACE reads with MiXCR, one entry per CDR3 protein. The sample carries some 130,000 distinct CDR3 sequences, about 7% recorded once. This CDR3 has 21 residues. V gave up 0 bases and J gave up 3 bases, with 30 bases separating them. From germline, CDR1 is SGHRS and CDR2 YFSETQ. The chain employs TRBV5-1 and TRBJ1-1; a possible D gene is TRBD1 (6 bases). The receptor was derived from a female donor with ankylosing spondylitis or in good health (not recorded which). Sequenced input: blood, either unsorted or a sorted T cell fraction (not recorded which). The chain's CDR3 is CASSLASFEQGFKAKYTEAFF. In DNA form, the CDR3 reads TGCGCCAGCAGCTTGGCCTCGTTCGAACAGGGTTTCAAGGCCAAATACACTGAAGCTTTCTTT.